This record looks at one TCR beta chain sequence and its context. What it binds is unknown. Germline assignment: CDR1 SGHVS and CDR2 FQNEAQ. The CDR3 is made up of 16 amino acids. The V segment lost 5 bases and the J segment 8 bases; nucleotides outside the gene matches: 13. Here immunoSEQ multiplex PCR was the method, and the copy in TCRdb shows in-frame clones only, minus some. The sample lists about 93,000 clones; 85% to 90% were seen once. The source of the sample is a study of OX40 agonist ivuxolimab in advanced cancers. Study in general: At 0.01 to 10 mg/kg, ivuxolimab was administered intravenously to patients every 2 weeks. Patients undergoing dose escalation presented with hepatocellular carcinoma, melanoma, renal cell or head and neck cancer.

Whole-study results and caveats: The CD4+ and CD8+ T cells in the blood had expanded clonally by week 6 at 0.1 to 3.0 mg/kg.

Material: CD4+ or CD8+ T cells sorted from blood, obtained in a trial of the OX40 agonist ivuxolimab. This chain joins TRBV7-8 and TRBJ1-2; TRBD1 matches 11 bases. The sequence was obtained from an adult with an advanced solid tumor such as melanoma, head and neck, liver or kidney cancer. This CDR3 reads CASSKDLGQGVRGYTF. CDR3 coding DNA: TGTGCCAGCAGCAAAGATCTGGGACAGGGGGTACGGGGCTACACCTTC.